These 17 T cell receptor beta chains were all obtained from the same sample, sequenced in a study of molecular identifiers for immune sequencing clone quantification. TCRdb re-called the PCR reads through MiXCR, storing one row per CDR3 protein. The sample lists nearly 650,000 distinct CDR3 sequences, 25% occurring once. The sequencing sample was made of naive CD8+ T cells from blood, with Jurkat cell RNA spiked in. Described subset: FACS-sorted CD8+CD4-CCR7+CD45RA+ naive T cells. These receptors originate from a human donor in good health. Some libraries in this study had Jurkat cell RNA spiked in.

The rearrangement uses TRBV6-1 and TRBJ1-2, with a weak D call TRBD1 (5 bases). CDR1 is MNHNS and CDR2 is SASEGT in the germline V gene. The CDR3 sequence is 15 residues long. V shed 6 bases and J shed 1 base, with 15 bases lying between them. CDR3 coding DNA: TGTGCCAGCAGGGGATTTGGGGCCAGTAACTATGGCTACACCTTC. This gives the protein CASRGFGASNYGYTF.

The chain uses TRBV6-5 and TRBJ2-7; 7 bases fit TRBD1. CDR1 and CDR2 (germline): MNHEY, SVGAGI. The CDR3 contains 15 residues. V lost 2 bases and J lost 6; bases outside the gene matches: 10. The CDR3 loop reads CASSYTTGSTREQYF. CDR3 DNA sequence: TGTGCCAGCAGTTACACGACAGGGTCGACCCGCGAGCAGTACTTC.

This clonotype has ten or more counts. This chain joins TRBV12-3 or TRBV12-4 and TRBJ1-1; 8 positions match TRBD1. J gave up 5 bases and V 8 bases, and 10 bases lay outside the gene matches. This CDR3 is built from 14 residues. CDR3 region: CASGPNRGWTEAFF. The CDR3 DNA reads TGTGCCAGCGGGCCCAACAGGGGGTGGACTGAAGCTTTCTTT.

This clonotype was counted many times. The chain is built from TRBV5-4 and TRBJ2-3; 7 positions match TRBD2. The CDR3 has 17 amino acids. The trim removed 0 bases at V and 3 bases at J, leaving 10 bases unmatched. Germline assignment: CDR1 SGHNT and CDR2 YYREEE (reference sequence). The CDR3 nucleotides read TGTGCCAGCAGCTTGGCCCTTTGGCGGGAGAAGACAGATACGCAGTATTTT. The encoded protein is CASSLALWREKTDTQYF.

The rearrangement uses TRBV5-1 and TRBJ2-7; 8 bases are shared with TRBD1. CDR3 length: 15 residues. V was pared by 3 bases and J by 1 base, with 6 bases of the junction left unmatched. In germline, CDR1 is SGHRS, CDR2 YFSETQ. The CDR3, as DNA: TGCGCCAGCAGCTCAGACAGGGGAACTTCCTACGAGCAGTACTTC. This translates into CASSSDRGTSYEQYF.

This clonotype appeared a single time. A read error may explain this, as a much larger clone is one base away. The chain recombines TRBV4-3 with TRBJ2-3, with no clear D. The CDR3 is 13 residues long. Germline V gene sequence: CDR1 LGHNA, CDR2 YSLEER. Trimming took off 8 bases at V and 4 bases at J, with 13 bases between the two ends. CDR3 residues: CASGPTWSDTQYF. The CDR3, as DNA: TGCGCCAGCGGCCCGACTTGGTCAGATACGCAGTATTTT.

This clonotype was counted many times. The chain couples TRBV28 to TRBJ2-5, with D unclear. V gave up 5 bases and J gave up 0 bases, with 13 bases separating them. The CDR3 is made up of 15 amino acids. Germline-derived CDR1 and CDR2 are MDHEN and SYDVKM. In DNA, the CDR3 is TGTGCCAGCAGTCCCGATACACGGGACCAAGAGACCCAGTACTTC. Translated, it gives CASSPDTRDQETQYF.

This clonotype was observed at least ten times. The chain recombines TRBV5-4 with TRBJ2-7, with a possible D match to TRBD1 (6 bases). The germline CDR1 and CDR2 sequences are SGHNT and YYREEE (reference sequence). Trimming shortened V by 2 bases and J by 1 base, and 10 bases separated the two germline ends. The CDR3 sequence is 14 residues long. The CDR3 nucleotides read TGTGCCAGCAGCTTCGCACAGGGTTCCTACGAGCAGTACTTC. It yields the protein CASSFAQGSYEQYF.

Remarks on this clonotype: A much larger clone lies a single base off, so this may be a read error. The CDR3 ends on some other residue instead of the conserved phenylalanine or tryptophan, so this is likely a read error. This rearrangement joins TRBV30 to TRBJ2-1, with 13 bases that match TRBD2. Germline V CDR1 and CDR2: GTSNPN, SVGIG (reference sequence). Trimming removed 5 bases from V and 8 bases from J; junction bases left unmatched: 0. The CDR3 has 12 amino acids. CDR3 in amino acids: CAWGLAGDEQFS. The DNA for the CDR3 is TGTGCCTGGGGACTAGCGGGAGATGAGCAGTTCTCC.

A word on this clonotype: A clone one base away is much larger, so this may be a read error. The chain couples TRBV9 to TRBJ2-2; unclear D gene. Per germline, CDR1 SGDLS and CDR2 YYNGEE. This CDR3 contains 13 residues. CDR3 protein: CASGVDGTGELFF. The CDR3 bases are TGTGCCAGCGGCGTAGATGGCACCGGGGAGCTGTTTTTT.

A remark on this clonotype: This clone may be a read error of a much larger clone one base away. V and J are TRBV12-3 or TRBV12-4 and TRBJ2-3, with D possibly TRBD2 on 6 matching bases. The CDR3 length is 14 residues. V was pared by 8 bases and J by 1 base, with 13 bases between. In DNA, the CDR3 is TGTGCCAGCGGCACGGGACTCGGCACAGATACGCAGTATTTT. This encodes CASGTGLGTDTQYF.

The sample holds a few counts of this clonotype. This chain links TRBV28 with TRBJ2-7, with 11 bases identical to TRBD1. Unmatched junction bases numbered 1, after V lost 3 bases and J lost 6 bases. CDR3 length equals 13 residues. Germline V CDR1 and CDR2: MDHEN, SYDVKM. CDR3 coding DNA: TGTGCCAGCAGTTTCGGACAGGGGGCCGAGCAGTACTTC. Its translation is CASSFGQGAEQYF. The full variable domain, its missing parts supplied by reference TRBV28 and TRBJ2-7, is DVKVTQSSRYLVKRTGEKVFLECVQDMDHENMFWYRQDPGLGLRLIYFSYDVKMKEKGDIPEGYSVSREKKERFSLILESASTNQTSMYLCASSFGQGAEQYFGPGTRLTVT.

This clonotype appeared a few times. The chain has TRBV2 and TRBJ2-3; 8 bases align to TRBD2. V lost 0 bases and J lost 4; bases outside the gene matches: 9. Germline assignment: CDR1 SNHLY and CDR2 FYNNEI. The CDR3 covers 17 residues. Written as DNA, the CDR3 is TGTGCCAGCAGTGAAGCAGCGAGCGGGAGTAGCCCAGATACGCAGTATTTT. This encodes CASSEAASGSSPDTQYF.

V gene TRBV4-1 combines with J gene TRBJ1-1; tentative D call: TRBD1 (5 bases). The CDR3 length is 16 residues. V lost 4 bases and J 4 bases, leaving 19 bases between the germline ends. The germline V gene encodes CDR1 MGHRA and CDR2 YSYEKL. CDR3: CASSRGWGGFATEAFF. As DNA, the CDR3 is TGCGCCAGCAGCCGAGGTTGGGGGGGGTTCGCCACTGAAGCTTTCTTT.

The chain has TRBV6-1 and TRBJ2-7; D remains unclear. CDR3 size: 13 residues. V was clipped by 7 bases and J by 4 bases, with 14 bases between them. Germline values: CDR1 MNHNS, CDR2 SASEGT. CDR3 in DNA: TGTGCCAGCACTGATTGGGGTGCTTACGAGCAGTACTTC. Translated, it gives CASTDWGAYEQYF.

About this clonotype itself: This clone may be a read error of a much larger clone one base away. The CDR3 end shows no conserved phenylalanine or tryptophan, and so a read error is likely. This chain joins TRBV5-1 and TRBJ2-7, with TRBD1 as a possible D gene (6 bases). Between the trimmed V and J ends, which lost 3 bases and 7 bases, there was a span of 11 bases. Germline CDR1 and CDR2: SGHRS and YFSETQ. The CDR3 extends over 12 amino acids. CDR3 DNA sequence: TGCGCCAGCAGCTCGCCGAGGGGGGAGCAGTACCTC. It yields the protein CASSSPRGEQYL.

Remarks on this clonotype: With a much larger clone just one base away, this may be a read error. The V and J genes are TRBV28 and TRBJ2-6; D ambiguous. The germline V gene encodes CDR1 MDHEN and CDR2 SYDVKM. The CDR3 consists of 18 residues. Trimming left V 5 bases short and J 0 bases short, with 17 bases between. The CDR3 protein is CASSLPEPTSSGANVLTF. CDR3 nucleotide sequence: TGTGCCAGCAGTCTCCCGGAACCTACAAGCTCTGGGGCCAACGTCCTGACTTTC.